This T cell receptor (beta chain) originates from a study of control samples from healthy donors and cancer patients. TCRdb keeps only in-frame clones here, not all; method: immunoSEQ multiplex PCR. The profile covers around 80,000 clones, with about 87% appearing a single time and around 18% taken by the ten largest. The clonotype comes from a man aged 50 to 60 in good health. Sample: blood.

CDR3 in amino acids: CASSSGAGANVLTF. In DNA, the CDR3 is TGTGCCAGCAGCTCAGGGGCCGGGGCCAACGTCCTGACTTTC. V and J are TRBV11-1 and TRBJ2-6, with a possible D match to TRBD1 (6 bases). The ends were cut back, 4 bases at V and 4 bases at J, with 8 bases in the middle. CDR3 length equals 14 residues. The germline gives CDR1 SGHAT, CDR2 FQDESV (reference sequence).